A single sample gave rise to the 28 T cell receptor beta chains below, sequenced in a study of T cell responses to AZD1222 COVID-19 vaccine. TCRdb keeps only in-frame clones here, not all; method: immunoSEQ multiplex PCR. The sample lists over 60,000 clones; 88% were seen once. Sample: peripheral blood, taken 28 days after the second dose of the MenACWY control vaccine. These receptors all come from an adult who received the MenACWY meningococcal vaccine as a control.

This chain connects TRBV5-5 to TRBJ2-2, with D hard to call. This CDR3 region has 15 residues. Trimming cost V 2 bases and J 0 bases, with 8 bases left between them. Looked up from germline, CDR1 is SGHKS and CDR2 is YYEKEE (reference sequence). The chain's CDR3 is CASSFTTSNTGELFF. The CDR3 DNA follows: TGTGCCAGCAGCTTTACCACCTCGAACACCGGGGAGCTGTTTTTT.

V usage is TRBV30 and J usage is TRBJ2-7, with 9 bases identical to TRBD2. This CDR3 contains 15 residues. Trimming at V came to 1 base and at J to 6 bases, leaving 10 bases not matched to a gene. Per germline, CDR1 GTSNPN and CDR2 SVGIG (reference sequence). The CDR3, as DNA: TGTGCCTGGAGTGGGGCTGGCGGGGGGGTAGGCGAGCAGTACTTC. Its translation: CAWSGAGGGVGEQYF.

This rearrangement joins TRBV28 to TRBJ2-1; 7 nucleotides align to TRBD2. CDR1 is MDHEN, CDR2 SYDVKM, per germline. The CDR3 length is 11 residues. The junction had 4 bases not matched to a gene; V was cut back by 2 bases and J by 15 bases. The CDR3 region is CASSLRGEGFF. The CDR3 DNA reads TGTGCCAGCAGTTTAAGAGGGGAGGGGTTCTTC.

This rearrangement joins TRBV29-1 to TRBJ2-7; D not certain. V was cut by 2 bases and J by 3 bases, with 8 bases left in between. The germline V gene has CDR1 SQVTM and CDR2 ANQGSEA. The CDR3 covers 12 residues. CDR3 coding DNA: TGCAGCGTTGAATTCACCAGCTACGAGCAGTACTTC. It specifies CSVEFTSYEQYF.

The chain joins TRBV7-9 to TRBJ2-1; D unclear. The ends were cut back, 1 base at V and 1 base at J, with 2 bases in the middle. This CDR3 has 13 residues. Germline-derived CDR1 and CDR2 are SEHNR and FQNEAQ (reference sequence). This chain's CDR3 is CASSLESYNEQFF. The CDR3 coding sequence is TGTGCCAGCAGCTTAGAGTCCTACAATGAGCAGTTCTTC.

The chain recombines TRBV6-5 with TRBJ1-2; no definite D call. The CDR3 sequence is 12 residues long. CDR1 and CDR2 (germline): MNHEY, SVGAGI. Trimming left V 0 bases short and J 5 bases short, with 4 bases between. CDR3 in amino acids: CASSYSGYGYTF. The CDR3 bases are TGTGCCAGCAGTTACTCGGGATATGGCTACACCTTC.

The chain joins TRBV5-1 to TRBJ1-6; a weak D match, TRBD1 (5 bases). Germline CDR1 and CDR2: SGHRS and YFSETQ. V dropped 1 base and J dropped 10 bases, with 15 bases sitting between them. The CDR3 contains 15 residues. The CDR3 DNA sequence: TGCGCCAGCAGCTTGTCTCGGGGGGGAGACTCACCCCTCCACTTT. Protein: CASSLSRGGDSPLHF.

The CDR3 here is CASSLFGHDYLGDTEAFF. The CDR3 nucleotides are TGCGCCAGCAGCTTGTTTGGACACGATTATCTTGGCGACACTGAAGCTTTCTTT. The chain combines TRBV5-1 with TRBJ1-1; perhaps TRBD1 as D (5 bases). The CDR3 spans 18 residues. V was clipped by 1 base and J by 3 bases, with 22 bases between them. Germline CDR1 SGHRS, CDR2 YFSETQ. The full variable domain, its missing parts supplied by reference TRBV5-1 and TRBJ1-1, is KAGVTQTPRYLIKTRGQQVTLSCSPISGHRSVSWYQQTPGQGLQFLFEYFSETQRNKGNFPGRFSGRQFSNSRSEMNVSTLELGDSALYLCASSLFGHDYLGDTEAFFGQGTRLTVV.

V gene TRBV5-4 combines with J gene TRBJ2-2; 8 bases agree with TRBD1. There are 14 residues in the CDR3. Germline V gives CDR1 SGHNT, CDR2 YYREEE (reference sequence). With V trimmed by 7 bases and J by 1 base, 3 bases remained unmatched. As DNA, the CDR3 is TGTGCCAGCCGGACAGGGATGAACACCGGGGAGCTGTTTTTT. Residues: CASRTGMNTGELFF.

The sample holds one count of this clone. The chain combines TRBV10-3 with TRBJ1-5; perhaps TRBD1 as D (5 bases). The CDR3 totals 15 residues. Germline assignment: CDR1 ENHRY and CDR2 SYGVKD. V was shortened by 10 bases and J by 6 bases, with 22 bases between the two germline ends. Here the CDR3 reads CATLQTGTVGQPQHF. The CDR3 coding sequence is TGTGCCACCCTTCAAACCGGGACGGTTGGTCAGCCCCAGCATTTT.

The CDR3 loop reads CSVGESLNEKLFF. The CDR3 coding sequence is TGCAGCGTTGGGGAGTCCCTTAATGAAAAACTGTTTTTT. The chain recombines TRBV29-1 with TRBJ1-4; D call uncertain. The CDR3 is 13 amino acids. V dropped 4 bases and J dropped 4 bases, with 10 bases sitting between them. CDR1 and CDR2 (germline): SQVTM, ANQGSEA.

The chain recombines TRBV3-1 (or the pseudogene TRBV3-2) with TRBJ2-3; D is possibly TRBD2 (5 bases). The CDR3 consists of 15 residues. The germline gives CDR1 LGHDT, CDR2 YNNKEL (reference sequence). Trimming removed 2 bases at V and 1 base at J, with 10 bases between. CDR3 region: CASSQRGPGTDTQYF. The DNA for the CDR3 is TGTGCCAGCAGCCAACGGGGTCCGGGCACAGATACGCAGTATTTT.

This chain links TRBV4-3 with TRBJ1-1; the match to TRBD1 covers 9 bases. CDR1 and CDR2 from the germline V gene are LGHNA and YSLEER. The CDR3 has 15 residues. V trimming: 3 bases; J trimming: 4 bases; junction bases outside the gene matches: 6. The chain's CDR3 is CASSHLGTGSTEAFF. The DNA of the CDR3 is TGCGCCAGCAGCCACCTGGGGACAGGGAGCACTGAAGCTTTCTTT.

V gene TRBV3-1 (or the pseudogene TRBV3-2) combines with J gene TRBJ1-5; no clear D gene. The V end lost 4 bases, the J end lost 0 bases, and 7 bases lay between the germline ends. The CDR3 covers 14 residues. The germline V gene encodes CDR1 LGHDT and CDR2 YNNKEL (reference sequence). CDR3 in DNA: TGTGCCAGCAGCCGTGACTATAGCAATCAGCCCCAGCATTTT. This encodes CASSRDYSNQPQHF.

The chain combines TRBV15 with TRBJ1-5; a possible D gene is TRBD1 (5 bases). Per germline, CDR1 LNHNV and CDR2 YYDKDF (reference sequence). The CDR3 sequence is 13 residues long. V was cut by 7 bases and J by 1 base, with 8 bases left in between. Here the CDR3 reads CATTRDSNQPQHF. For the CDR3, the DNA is TGTGCCACCACCAGGGACAGCAATCAGCCCCAGCATTTT. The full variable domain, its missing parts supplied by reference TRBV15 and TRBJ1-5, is DAMVIQNPRYQVTQFGKPVTLSCSQTLNHNVMYWYQQKSSQAPKLLFHYYDKDFNNEADTPDNFQSRRPNTSFCFLDIRSPGLGDTAMYLCATTRDSNQPQHFGDGTRLSIL.

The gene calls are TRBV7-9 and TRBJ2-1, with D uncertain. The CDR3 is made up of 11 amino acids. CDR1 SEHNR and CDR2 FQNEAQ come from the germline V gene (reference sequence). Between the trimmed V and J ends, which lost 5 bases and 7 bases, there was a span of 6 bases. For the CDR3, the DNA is TGTGCCAGCAGCAAGGTAAATGAGCAGTTCTTC. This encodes CASSKVNEQFF.

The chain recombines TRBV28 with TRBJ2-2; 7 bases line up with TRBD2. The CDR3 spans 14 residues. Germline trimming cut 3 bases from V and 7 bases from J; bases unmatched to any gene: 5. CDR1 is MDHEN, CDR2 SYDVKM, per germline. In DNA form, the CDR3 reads TGTGCCAGCAGTTTGTTTCGGGGGGACGGGGAGCTGTTTTTT. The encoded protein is CASSLFRGDGELFF. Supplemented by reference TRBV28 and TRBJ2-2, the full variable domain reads DVKVTQSSRYLVKRTGEKVFLECVQDMDHENMFWYRQDPGLGLRLIYFSYDVKMKEKGDIPEGYSVSREKKERFSLILESASTNQTSMYLCASSLFRGDGELFFGEGSRLTVL.

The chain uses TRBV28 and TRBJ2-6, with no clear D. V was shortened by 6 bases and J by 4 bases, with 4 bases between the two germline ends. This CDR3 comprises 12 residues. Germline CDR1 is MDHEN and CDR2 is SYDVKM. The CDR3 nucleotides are TGTGCCAGCAGCGGAGGGGCCAACGTCCTGACTTTC. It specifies CASSGGANVLTF.

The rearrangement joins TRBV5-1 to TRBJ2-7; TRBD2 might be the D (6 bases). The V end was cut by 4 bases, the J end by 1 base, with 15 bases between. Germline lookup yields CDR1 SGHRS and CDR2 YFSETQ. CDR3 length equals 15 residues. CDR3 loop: CASSQTPGLSYEQYF. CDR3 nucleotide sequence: TGCGCCAGCAGCCAGACCCCGGGACTGTCCTACGAGCAGTACTTC.

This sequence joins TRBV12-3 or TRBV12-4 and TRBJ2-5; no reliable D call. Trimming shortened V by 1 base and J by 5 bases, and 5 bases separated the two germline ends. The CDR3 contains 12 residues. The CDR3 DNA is TGTGCCAGCAGTTTAGGACCGGAGACCCAGTACTTC. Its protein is CASSLGPETQYF.

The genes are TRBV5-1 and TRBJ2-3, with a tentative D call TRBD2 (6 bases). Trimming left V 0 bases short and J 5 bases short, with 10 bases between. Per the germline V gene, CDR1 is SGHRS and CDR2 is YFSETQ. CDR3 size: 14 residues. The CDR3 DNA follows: TGCGCCAGCAGCTTGGGGCGGGGAAGAGATACGCAGTATTTT. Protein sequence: CASSLGRGRDTQYF.

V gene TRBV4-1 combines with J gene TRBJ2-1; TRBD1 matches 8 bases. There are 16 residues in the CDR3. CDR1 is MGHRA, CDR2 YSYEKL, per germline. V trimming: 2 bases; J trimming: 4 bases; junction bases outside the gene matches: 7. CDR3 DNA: TGCGCCAGCAGCCAACTCGGCAGGGGGCTATACAATGAGCAGTTCTTC. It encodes CASSQLGRGLYNEQFF.

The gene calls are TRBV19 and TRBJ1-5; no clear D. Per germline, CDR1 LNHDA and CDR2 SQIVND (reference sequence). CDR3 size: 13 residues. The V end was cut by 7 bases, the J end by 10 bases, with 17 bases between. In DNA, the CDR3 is TGTGCCAGTAACCCTTCGCCCGGAGGACCCCAGCATTTT. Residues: CASNPSPGGPQHF.

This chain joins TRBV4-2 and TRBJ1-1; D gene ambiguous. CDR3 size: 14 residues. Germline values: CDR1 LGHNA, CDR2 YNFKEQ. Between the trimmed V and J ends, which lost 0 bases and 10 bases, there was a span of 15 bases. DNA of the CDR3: TGTGCCAGCAGCCAAGATCCGCCTCCACTGGGAGCTTTCTTT. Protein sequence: CASSQDPPPLGAFF.

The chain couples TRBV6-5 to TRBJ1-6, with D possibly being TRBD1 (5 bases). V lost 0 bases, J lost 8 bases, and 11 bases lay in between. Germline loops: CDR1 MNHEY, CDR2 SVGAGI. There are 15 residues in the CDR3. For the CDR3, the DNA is TGTGCCAGCAGTTACTCTGCCGGGGCTGATTCACCCCTCCACTTT. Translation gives CASSYSAGADSPLHF.

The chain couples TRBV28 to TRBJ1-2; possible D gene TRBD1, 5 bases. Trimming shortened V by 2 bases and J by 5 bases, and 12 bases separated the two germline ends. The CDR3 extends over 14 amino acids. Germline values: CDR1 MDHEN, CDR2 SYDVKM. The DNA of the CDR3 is TGTGCCAGCAGTTTAAGCGACAGCCTATATGGCTACACCTTC. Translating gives CASSLSDSLYGYTF.

DNA for the CDR3: TGTGCCATCAGTGGTAGACAGGGGGCATACGAGCAGTACTTC. This sequence encodes CAISGRQGAYEQYF. The genes are TRBV10-3 and TRBJ2-7, with 10 bases that match TRBD1. Trimming took 4 bases from V and 4 from J; bases not matched to a gene: 4. Germline CDR1 is ENHRY and CDR2 is SYGVKD. This CDR3 comprises 14 residues.

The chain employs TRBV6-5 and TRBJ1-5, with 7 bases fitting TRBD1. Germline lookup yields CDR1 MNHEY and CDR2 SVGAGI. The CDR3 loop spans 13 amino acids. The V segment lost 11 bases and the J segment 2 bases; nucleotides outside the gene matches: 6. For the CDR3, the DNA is TGTGCCGGCCAGGGGGGAGGCAATCAGCCCCAGCATTTT. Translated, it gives CAGQGGGNQPQHF.